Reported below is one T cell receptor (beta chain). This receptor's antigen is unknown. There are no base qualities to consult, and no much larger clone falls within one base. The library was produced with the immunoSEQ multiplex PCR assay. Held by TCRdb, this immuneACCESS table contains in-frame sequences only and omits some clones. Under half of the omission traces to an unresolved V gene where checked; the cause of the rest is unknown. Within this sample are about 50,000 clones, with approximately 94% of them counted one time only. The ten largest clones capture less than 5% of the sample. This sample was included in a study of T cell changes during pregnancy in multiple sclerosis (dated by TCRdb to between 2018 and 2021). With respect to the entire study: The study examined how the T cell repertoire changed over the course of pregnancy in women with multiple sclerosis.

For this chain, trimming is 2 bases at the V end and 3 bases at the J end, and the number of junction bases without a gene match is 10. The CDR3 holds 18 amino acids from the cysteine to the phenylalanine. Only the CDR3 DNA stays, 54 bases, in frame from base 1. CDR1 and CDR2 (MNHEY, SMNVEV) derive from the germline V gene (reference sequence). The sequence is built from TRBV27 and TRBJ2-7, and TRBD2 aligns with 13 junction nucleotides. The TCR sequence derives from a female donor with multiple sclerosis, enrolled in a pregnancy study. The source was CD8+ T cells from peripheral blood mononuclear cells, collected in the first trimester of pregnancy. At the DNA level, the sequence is TGTGCCAGCAGTTTAAGGGGACTAGCGGGGACTCTGAACTACGAGCAGTACTTC. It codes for CASSLRGLAGTLNYEQYF.